The clone carrying this TCR beta chain came up once. What it recognizes is unknown. Trimming removed 6 bases at V and 2 bases at J, with 14 bases between. CDR3 length equals 15 residues. In germline, CDR1 is MNHEY, CDR2 SVGAGI. Sequencing was preceded by expansion of antigen-specific CD4+ T cells with viral peptide pools in the ViraFEST assay. The culture ran for 10 days, and then CD4+ T cells were isolated. People in the vaccine group had not been infected with SARS-CoV-2 before, and their nucleocapsid antibodies were negative. Two million PBMC per well received approximately 10 IU/ml IL-2 and approximately 11 ug/ml peptides in culture. The data originate from a study of vaccination effects on CD4 cells after COVID-19. Study as a whole: The cohort was immunized with two doses of either the BNT162b2 or mRNA-1273 vaccine.

Measured with immunoSEQ multiplex PCR; TCRdb has only the in-frame clones, and not every one. The table records 55,000 to 80,000 clones, approximately 70% of them present only once. Broader study findings: Late post-vaccination, clones induced by infection and those induced by vaccine underwent marked clonal contraction.

The sequenced sample was CD4+ T cells from PBMCs cultured with HCoV-OC43 spike peptides, obtained before COVID-19 vaccination. The subset denotes: HCoV-OC43 spike overlapping peptide pool stimulation. This TCR came from a human donor who received a COVID-19 vaccine. The chain joins TRBV6-5 to TRBJ1-5, with D unclear. DNA for the CDR3: TGTGCCAGCAGGGCTTTGGGGTTGGGCAATCAGCCCCAGCATTTT. Amino acid sequence: CASRALGLGNQPQHF.